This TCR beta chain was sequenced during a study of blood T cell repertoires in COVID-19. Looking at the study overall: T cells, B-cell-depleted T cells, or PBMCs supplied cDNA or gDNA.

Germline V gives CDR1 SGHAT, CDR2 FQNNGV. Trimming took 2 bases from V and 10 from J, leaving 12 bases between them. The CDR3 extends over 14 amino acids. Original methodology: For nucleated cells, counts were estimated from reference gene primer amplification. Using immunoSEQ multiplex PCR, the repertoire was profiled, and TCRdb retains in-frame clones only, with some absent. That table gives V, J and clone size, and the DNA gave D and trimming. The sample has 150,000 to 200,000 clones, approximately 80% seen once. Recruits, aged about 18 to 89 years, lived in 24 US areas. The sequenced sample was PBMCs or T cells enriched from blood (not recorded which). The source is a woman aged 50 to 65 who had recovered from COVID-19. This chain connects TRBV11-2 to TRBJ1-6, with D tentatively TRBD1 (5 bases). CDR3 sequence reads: CASSLSRVGSPLHF. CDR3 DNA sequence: TGTGCCAGCAGCTTAAGCAGGGTGGGGTCACCCCTCCACTTT.